The clone carrying this T cell receptor (beta chain) was seen a handful of times. This entry is derived from a study of blood T cell repertoires in COVID-19. At the level of the study: From T cells, B-cell-depleted T cells, or PBMCs came the material, which was cDNA or gDNA.

Repertoires were generated with immunoSEQ multiplex PCR, while TCRdb's copy carries only in-frame clones and drops some. The profile covers approximately 300,000 clones, with approximately 84% appearing a single time and about 4.1% taken by the ten largest. The study drew participants aged roughly 18 to 95 years from 20 to 30 US areas. Participants reported their clinical history, and cohort assignment relied on those reports. Donors in Cohort 3 counted as recovered after two negative PCRs, clearance, or symptom resolution. The CDR3 runs 16 residues. Germline-derived CDR1 and CDR2 are SNHLY and FYNNEI. The V end lost 2 bases, the J end lost 6 bases, and 17 bases lay between the germline ends.

The chain combines TRBV2 with TRBJ1-5, with D perhaps matching TRBD1 (6 bases). The source of this sequence is a man aged 25 to 40 who had recovered from COVID-19. The sequencing input was PBMCs or T cells enriched from blood (not recorded which). CDR3 region: CASSEISGARGQPQHF. In nucleotides, the CDR3 is TGTGCCAGCAGTGAAATATCAGGGGCGAGAGGTCAGCCCCAGCATTTT.